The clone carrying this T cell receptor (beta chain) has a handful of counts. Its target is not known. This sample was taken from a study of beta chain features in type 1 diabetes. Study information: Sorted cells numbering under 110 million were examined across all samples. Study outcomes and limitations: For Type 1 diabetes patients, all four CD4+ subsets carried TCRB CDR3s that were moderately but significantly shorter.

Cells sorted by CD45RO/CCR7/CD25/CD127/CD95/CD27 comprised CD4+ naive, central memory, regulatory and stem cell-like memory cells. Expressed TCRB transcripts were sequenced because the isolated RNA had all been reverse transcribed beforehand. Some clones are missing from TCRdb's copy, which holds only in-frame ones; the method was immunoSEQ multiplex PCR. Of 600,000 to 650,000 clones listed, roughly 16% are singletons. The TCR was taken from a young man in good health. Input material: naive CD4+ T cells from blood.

The CDR3 here is CAWSAGLSQPQHF. The CDR3 coding sequence is TGTGCCTGGAGTGCAGGGCTGAGTCAGCCCCAGCATTTT. The chain couples TRBV30 to TRBJ1-5, with D tentatively TRBD1 (5 bases). The CDR3 is 13 amino acids. Germline V CDR1 and CDR2: GTSNPN, SVGIG (reference sequence). V was clipped by 1 base and J by 6 bases, with 10 bases between them.